Presented here are 20 T cell receptor beta chains from one specimen sequenced in a study of T cell changes during pregnancy in multiple sclerosis. This table comes from immunoSEQ multiplex PCR, and its TCRdb copy is limited to in-frame clones, with some not included. The sample consists of 100,000 or so clones, 90% to 95% of them appearing once. The material sequenced was peripheral blood, taken after pregnancy. The receptor source for this set is a female donor in good health, enrolled as a control in a pregnancy study.

The gene calls are TRBV5-1 and TRBJ2-6, with TRBD1 as a possible D gene (5 bases). The CDR3 has 15 amino acids. V was pared by 4 bases and J by 4 bases, with 12 bases between. Germline loops: CDR1 SGHRS, CDR2 YFSETQ. In nucleotides, the CDR3 is TGCGCCAGCAGCCGAGACAGCCCAGGGGCCAACGTCCTGACTTTC. It is translated as CASSRDSPGANVLTF.

This sequence joins TRBV27 and TRBJ1-1; no firm D call. The CDR3 length is 14 residues. V shed 1 base and J shed 4 bases, with 10 bases lying between them. Germline values: CDR1 MNHEY, CDR2 SMNVEV (reference sequence). CDR3: CASSLFGRPTEAFF. DNA of the CDR3: TGTGCCAGCAGTTTATTCGGCAGGCCCACTGAAGCTTTCTTT.

V gene TRBV2 combines with J gene TRBJ2-7; tentatively, D is TRBD1 (6 bases). Germline V gives CDR1 SNHLY, CDR2 FYNNEI. Trimming cost V 4 bases and J 1 base, with 11 bases left between them. CDR3 length: 14 amino acids. The CDR3 protein is CASSVSQGSYEQYF. The CDR3 coding sequence is TGTGCCAGCAGTGTAAGCCAGGGGTCCTACGAGCAGTACTTC.

V gene TRBV28 combines with J gene TRBJ1-2; 9 positions agree with TRBD1. This CDR3 spans 13 amino acids. Germline CDR1 reads MDHEN; CDR2 reads SYDVKM. J lost 8 bases, V lost 6 bases, and 7 bases had no gene match. The CDR3 loop is CASSPATGGGYTF. The CDR3 nucleotides are TGTGCCAGCAGCCCAGCGACAGGGGGAGGCTACACCTTC.

The J gene is TRBJ2-6, the V gene TRBV11-3, with no clear D. The ends were cut back, 4 bases at V and 1 base at J, with 17 bases in the middle. Per germline, CDR1 SGHNT and CDR2 YENEEA. The CDR3 contains 18 residues. CDR3: CASSSKEWVASGANVLTF. The CDR3 nucleotides read TGTGCCAGCAGCTCAAAGGAGTGGGTCGCGTCTGGGGCCAACGTCCTGACTTTC.

The gene calls are TRBV11-2 and TRBJ1-4; D is possibly TRBD1 (6 bases). In germline, CDR1 is SGHAT, CDR2 FQNNGV. The CDR3 contains 15 residues. Trimming took off 5 bases at V and 6 bases at J, with 16 bases between the two ends. CDR3 loop: CASSPRGAQYEKLFF. In nucleotides, the CDR3 is TGTGCCAGCAGCCCCCGGGGGGCGCAGTATGAAAAACTGTTTTTT.

Of note for this clone: The missing conserved phenylalanine or tryptophan at the end of this CDR3 makes a read error likely. No DNA is shown, since the ends of the CDR3 on it are uncertain; the CDR3 is the one TCRdb lists. This chain joins TRBV6-1 and TRBJ2-7; TRBD1 was called by the table and not checked on the DNA. The germline V gene has CDR1 MNHNS and CDR2 SASEGT. The CDR3 is 11 amino acids in total, end residues counted. The CDR3: CASSDRTGSYL.

This chain uses TRBV5-4 with TRBJ2-7, with TRBD1 matching 8 bases. This CDR3 comprises 12 residues. From germline, CDR1 is SGHNT and CDR2 YYREEE (reference sequence). V lost 4 bases, J lost 6 bases, and 3 bases stayed unmatched. The CDR3 nucleotides are TGTGCCAGCAGCCGTGGACAGGGCGAGCAGTACTTC. It is translated as CASSRGQGEQYF.

This CDR3 is CASSSTAGLKDEQFF. The CDR3 nucleotides are TGCGCCAGCAGCTCTACAGCGGGGCTTAAGGATGAGCAGTTCTTC. The rearrangement uses TRBV5-1 and TRBJ2-1; 7 bases line up with TRBD2. Germline V gene sequence: CDR1 SGHRS, CDR2 YFSETQ. V dropped 3 bases and J dropped 8; count of bases not matched to a gene: 11. CDR3 length equals 15 residues.

This rearrangement joins TRBV5-1 to TRBJ2-3; D may be TRBD2 (6 bases). Germline V gene sequence: CDR1 SGHRS, CDR2 YFSETQ. Trimming took off 3 bases at V and 6 bases at J, with 17 bases between the two ends. CDR3 size: 15 residues. DNA of the CDR3: TGCGCCAGCAGCTCGGGACTGACTAACATGGATACGCAGTATTTT. Translation: CASSSGLTNMDTQYF.

This chain uses TRBV5-6 with TRBJ2-1; 8 nucleotides align to TRBD2. From germline, CDR1 is SGHDT and CDR2 YYEEEE. The length of the CDR3 is 16 residues. V shed 3 bases, J shed 8 bases, and the junction held 13 bases outside the gene matches. The CDR3 nucleotides are TGTGCCAGCAGCTCCCGGACTAGCCAACCCCCACATGAGCAGTTCTTC. This codes for CASSSRTSQPPHEQFF.

The chain recombines TRBV7-9 with TRBJ2-1, with a tentative D call TRBD1 (5 bases). V was clipped by 3 bases and J by 6 bases, with 15 bases between them. Germline lookup yields CDR1 SEHNR and CDR2 FQNEAQ (reference sequence). CDR3 length: 15 residues. CDR3 nucleotide sequence: TGTGCCAGCAGCTTCCTTAGGGCAGGGCTCAATGAGCAGTTCTTC. Translating it yields CASSFLRAGLNEQFF.

This rearrangement joins TRBV28 to TRBJ2-7; possibly TRBD1 for D (6 bases). In germline, CDR1 is MDHEN, CDR2 SYDVKM. V dropped 8 bases and J dropped 4 bases, with 9 bases sitting between them. The CDR3 extends over 11 amino acids. The CDR3 loop is CASGQNYEQYF. The CDR3 DNA sequence: TGTGCCAGCGGACAGAATTACGAGCAGTACTTC.

The chain uses TRBV28 and TRBJ2-4; 10 nucleotides align to TRBD2. The CDR3 extends over 17 amino acids. V was clipped by 8 bases and J by 5 bases; unmatched bases: 15. The germline V gene encodes CDR1 MDHEN and CDR2 SYDVKM. The CDR3 sequence: CASVRGSGRAGENIQYF. The DNA for the CDR3 is TGTGCCAGCGTCCGTGGGAGCGGGAGGGCCGGTGAAAACATTCAGTACTTC.

The chain employs TRBV27 and TRBJ1-3; 7 bases align to TRBD1. J gave up 2 bases and V 2 bases, and 3 bases lay outside the gene matches. Per the germline V gene, CDR1 is MNHEY and CDR2 is SMNVEV (reference sequence). The CDR3 spans 15 residues. The CDR3 coding sequence is TGTGCCAGCAGTTTAACAGGGGCGCCTGGAAACACCATATATTTT. This sequence encodes CASSLTGAPGNTIYF.

The chain couples TRBV4-2 to TRBJ2-3; 10 nucleotides line up with TRBD2. The CDR3 has 20 residues. V was pared by 1 base and J by 2 bases, with 15 bases of the junction left unmatched. Germline CDR1 is LGHNA and CDR2 is YNFKEQ. The DNA of the CDR3 is TGTGCCAGCAGCCAAGTCGGGATTTTAGCGGGAGGAAAGTTCACAGATACGCAGTATTTT. Amino acids: CASSQVGILAGGKFTDTQYF.

This chain connects TRBV19 to TRBJ2-7; 12 bases map to TRBD2. Trimming removed 0 bases from V and 4 bases from J; junction bases left unmatched: 7. The CDR3 totals 17 residues. Germline CDR1 reads LNHDA; CDR2 reads SQIVND (reference sequence). In DNA form, the CDR3 reads TGTGCCAGTAGTATAGATCGCGGACTAGCGGGGTCTTACGAGCAGTACTTC. Protein product: CASSIDRGLAGSYEQYF.

The chain employs TRBV6-5 and TRBJ2-1; 9 bases agree with TRBD2. The CDR3 is made up of 15 amino acids. V trimming: 6 bases; J trimming: 2 bases; junction bases outside the gene matches: 5. Looked up from germline, CDR1 is MNHEY and CDR2 is SVGAGI. The CDR3 region has the DNA TGTGCCAGCAGGGCCGGGACTAGCACCTACAATGAGCAGTTCTTC. This translates into CASRAGTSTYNEQFF.

This clone has a single count. V gene TRBV6-5 combines with J gene TRBJ1-1, with 7 bases identical to TRBD1. V gave up 5 bases and J gave up 1 base; unmatched junction bases: 7. The V gene's germline CDR1 is MNHEY and CDR2 SVGAGI. The CDR3 length is 15 residues. The CDR3 sequence: CASSSLRDRNTEAFF. The CDR3, as DNA: TGTGCCAGCAGTAGCCTGAGGGACAGGAACACTGAAGCTTTCTTT.

The V call is TRBV5-6, the J call TRBJ2-7, with 7 bases lining up with TRBD1. The CDR3 is 15 residues long. CDR1 is SGHDT, CDR2 YYEEEE, per germline. The V segment lost 2 bases and the J segment 2 bases; nucleotides outside the gene matches: 7. CDR3 nucleotides: TGTGCCAGCAGCTTAGAGCCAGGGGGTACCTACGAGCAGTACTTC. This codes for CASSLEPGGTYEQYF.